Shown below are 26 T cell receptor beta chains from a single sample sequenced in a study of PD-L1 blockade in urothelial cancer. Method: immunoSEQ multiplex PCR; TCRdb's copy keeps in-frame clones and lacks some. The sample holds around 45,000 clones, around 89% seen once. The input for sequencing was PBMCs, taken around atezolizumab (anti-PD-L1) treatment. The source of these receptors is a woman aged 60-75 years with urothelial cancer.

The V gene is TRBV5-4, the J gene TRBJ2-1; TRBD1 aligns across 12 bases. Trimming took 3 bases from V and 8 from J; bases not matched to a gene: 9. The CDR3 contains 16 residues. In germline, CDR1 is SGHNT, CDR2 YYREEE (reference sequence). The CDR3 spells CASSSARDRGQDEQFF. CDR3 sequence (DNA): TGTGCCAGCAGCTCGGCCCGGGACAGGGGGCAGGATGAGCAGTTCTTC.

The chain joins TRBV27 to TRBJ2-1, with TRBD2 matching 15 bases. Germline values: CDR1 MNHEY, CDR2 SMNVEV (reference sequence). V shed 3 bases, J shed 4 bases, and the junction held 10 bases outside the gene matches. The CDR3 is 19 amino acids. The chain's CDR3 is CASSFIPGLAGGRYNEQFF. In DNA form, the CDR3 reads TGTGCCAGCAGTTTCATCCCAGGACTAGCGGGAGGGCGATACAATGAGCAGTTCTTC.

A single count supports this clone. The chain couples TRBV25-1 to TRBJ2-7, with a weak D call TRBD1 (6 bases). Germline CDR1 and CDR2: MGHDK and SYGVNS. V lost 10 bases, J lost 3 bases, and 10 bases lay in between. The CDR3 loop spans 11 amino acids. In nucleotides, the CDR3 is TGTGCCACCCAGGGGTTCTACGAGCAGTACTTC. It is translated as CATQGFYEQYF.

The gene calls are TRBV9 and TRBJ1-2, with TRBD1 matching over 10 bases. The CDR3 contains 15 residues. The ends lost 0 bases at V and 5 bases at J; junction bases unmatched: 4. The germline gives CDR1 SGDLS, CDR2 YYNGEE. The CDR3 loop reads CASSVGGTGEYGYTF. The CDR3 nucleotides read TGTGCCAGCAGCGTAGGAGGGACAGGGGAGTATGGCTACACCTTC. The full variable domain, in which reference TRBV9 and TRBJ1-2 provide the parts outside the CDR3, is DSGVTQTPKHLITATGQRVTLRCSPRSGDLSVYWYQQSLDQGLQFLIQYYNGEERAKGNILERFSAQQFPDLHSELNLSSLELGDSALYFCASSVGGTGEYGYTFGSGTRLTVV.

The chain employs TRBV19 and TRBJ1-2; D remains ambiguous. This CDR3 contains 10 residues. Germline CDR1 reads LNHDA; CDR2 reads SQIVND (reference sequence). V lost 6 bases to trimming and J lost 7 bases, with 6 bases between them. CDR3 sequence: CASRAGGYTF. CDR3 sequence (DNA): TGTGCCAGTAGAGCGGGTGGCTACACCTTC.

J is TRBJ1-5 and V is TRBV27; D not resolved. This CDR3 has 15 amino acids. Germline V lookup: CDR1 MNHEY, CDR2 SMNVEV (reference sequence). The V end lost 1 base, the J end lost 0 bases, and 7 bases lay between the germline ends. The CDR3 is CASSLWQPSNQPQHF. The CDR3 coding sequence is TGTGCCAGCAGTTTATGGCAACCTAGCAATCAGCCCCAGCATTTT.

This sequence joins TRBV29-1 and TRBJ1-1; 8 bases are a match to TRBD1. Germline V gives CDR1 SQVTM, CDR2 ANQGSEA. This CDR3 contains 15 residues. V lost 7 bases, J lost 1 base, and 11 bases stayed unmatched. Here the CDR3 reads CSAPIPDRANTEAFF. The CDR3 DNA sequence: TGCAGCGCCCCCATCCCGGACAGGGCGAACACTGAAGCTTTCTTT.

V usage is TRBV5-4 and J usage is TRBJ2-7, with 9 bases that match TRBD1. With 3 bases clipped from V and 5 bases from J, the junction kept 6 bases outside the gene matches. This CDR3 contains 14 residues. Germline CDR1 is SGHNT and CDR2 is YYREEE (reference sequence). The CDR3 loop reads CASSSGTGTHEQYF. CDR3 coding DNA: TGTGCCAGCAGCTCCGGGACAGGGACCCACGAGCAGTACTTC.

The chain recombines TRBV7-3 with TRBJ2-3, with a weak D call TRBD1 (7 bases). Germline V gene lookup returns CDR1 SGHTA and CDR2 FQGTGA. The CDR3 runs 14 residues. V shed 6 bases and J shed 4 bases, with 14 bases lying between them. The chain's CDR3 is CASRSSGGPDTQYF. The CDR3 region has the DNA TGTGCCAGCAGGTCTTCAGGGGGGCCAGATACGCAGTATTTT.

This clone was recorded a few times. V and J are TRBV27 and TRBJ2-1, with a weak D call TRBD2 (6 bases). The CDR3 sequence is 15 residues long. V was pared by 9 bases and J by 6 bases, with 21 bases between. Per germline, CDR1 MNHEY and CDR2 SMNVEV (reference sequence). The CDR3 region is CASLLSGRNRNEQFF. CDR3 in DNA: TGTGCCAGTCTATTAAGCGGGCGCAATCGCAATGAGCAGTTCTTC.

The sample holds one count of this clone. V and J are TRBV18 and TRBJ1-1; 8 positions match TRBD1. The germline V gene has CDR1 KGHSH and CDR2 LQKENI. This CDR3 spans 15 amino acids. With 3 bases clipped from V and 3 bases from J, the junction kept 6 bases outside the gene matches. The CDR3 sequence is CASSPRTGLDTEAFF. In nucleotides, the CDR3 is TGTGCCAGCTCACCTAGGACAGGGCTAGACACTGAAGCTTTCTTT.

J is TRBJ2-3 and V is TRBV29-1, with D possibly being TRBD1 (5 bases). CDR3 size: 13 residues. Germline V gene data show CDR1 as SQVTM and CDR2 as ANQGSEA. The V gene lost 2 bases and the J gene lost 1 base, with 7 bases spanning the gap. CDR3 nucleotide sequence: TGCAGCGTTGAACAGGGCCGCACAGATACGCAGTATTTT. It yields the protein CSVEQGRTDTQYF.

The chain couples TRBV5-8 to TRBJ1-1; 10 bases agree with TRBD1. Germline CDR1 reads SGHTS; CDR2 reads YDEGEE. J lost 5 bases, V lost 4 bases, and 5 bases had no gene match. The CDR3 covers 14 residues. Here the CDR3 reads CASSLTGGATEAFF. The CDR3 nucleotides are TGTGCCAGCAGCCTGACAGGGGGCGCGACTGAAGCTTTCTTT.

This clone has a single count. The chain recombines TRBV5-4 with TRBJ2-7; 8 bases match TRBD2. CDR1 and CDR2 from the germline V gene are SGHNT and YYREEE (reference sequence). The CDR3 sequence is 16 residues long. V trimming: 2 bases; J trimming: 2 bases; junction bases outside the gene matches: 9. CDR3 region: CASSFGGTRATYEQYF. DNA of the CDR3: TGTGCCAGCAGCTTTGGAGGGACTAGAGCTACCTACGAGCAGTACTTC.

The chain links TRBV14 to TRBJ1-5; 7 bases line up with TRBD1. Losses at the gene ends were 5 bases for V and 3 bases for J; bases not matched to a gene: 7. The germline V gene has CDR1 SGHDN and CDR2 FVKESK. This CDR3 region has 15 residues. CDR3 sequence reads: CASSEQGTVNQPQHF. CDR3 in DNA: TGTGCCAGCAGCGAGCAAGGGACAGTCAATCAGCCCCAGCATTTT.

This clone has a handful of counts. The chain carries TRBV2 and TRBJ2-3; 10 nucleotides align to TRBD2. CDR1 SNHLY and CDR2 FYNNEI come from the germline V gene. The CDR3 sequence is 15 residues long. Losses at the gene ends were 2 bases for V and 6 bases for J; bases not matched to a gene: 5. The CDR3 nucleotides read TGTGCCAGCAGTGAAATTAGAGCGGGAGGGGATACGCAGTATTTT. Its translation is CASSEIRAGGDTQYF.

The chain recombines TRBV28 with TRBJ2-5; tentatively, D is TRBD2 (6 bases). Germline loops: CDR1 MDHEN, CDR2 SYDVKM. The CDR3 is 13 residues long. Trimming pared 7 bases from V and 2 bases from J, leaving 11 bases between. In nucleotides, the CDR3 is TGTGCCAGCACCCGGGACTTTCAAGAGACCCAGTACTTC. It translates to CASTRDFQETQYF.

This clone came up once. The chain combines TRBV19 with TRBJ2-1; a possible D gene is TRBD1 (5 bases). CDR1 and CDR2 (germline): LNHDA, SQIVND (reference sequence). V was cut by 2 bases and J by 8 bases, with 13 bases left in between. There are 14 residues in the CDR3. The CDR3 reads CASSIQGIGDEQFF. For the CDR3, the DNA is TGTGCCAGTAGTATACAGGGAATAGGCGATGAGCAGTTCTTC.

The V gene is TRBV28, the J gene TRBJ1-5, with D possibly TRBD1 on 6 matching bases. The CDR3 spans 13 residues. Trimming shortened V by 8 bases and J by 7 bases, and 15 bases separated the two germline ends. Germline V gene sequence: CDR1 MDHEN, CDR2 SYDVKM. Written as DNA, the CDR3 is TGTGCCAGCTACAGGGCCCAAGGGCAGCCCCAGCATTTT. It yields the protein CASYRAQGQPQHF. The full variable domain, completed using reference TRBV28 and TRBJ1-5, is DVKVTQSSRYLVKRTGEKVFLECVQDMDHENMFWYRQDPGLGLRLIYFSYDVKMKEKGDIPEGYSVSREKKERFSLILESASTNQTSMYLCASYRAQGQPQHFGDGTRLSIL.

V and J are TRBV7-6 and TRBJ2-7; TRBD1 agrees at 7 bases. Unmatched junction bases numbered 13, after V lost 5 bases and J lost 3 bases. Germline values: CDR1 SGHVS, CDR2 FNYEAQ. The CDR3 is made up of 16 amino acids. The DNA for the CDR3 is TGTGCCAGCAGCCCGACCAACGACAGGGCTATCTACGAGCAGTACTTC. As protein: CASSPTNDRAIYEQYF.

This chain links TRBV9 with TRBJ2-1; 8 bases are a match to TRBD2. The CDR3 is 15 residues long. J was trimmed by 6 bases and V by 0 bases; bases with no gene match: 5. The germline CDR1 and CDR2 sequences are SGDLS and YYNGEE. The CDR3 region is CASSVESGGGNEQFF. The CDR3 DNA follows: TGTGCCAGCAGCGTAGAGTCGGGGGGGGGCAATGAGCAGTTCTTC.

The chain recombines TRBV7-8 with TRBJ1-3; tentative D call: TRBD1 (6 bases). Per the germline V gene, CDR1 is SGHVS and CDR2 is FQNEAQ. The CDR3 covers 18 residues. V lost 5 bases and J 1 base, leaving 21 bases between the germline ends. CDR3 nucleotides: TGTGCCAGCAGCCCCCGAGGGACATCCTTGGGATCTGGAAACACCATATATTTT. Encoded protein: CASSPRGTSLGSGNTIYF.

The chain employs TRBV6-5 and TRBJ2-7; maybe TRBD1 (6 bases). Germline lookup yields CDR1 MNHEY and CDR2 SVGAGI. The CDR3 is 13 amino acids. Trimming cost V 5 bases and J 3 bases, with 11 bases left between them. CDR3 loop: CASSPRDNYEQYF. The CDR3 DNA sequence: TGTGCCAGCAGTCCCCGGGACAACTACGAGCAGTACTTC.

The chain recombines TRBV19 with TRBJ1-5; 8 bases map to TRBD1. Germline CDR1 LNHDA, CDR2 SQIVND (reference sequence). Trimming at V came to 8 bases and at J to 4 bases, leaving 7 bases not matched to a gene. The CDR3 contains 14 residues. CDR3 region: CASRLDRVNQPQHF. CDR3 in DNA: TGTGCCAGTCGATTGGACAGGGTTAATCAGCCCCAGCATTTT.

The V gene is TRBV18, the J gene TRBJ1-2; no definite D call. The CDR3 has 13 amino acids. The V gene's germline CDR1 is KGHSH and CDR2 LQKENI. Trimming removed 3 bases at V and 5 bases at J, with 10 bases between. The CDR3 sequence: CASSPWADYGYTF. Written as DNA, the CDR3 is TGTGCCAGCTCACCTTGGGCAGATTATGGCTACACCTTC.

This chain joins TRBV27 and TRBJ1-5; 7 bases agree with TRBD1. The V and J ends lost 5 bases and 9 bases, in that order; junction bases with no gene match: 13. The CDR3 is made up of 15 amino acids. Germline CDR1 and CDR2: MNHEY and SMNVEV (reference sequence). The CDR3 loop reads CASSPDRAGWGPQHF. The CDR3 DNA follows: TGTGCCAGCAGTCCCGACAGGGCGGGGTGGGGGCCCCAGCATTTT.